The T cell receptor beta chain under discussion was sequenced for a study of blood T cell repertoires in COVID-19 (dated by TCRdb to 2018 to 2021). Concerning the study at large: Samples covering the acute and convalescent phases of COVID-19 were provided by collaborators in the United States, Italy and Spain. The material from the prospective study consisted of cDNA or gDNA derived from T cells, B-cell-depleted T cells, or PBMCs. Samples came from the ongoing ImmuneRACE study (first 160 participants) plus 1,254 subjects from 6 global collaborators. The repertoires were made available in a free public database intended to serve as a resource for research on the immune response to SARS-CoV-2. Where HLA class I and class II types were available, the types were taken from metadata supplied by the sample provider, not from assay-based typing. The sample metadata nearly always contained a de-identified subject ID, COVID-19 status, age in years and sex. Deeply sampled blood TCRbeta repertoires from subjects exposed to, actively infected with, or recovered from COVID-19 were included in the dataset. General findings and caveats noted by the study authors: The quantity of clinical and demographic metadata differed by source and by participant and was supplied without curation.

The cysteine opens and the phenylalanine closes a CDR3 of 13 amino acids. The kept DNA is CDR3 alone, 39 bases in frame from the first base. The germline V gene (reference sequence) sets CDR1 to MNHEY and CDR2 to SMNVEV. Unmatched junction bases come to 5, with V trimmed by 6 bases and J by 5 bases. This clone showed up just once. Its antigen remains undetermined. Base qualities are not provided; no much larger clone lies one nucleotide away. Distinct nucleotide sequences in the sample also encode this CDR3. TCRbeta CDR3 regions were amplified from genomic DNA using the immunoSEQ Assay, a bias-controlled multiplex PCR. The paper's data handling went like this. Within the assay, amplification of reference gene primers was used to estimate how many nucleated cells each sample contained. Sequence reads were collapsed and filtered to measure the absolute abundance of every unique TCRbeta CDR3 rearrangement. For each sample, productive Simpson clonality was calculated as the square root of Simpson's diversity index over productive rearrangements. TCRdb carries this immuneACCESS record with in-frame sequences only. Its versions omit some clonotypes, under half of them owing to an unresolved V gene in the studies checked, with the rest unexplained. The V and J calls and the clone size are those of that table, but D and trimming were determined from the DNA. The table for this sample lists over 300,000 clones; 70% to 90% of them were counted only once. About 10% of the sample rests with the top ten.

Enrolling through a virtual design, the prospective study's participants ranged in age from roughly 18 to 90 years and lived across around 25 United States geographic areas. Cohort assignment in the prospective study relied on participant-reported clinical history from a screening survey and a study questionnaire. ImmuneRACE Cohort 3 recovered participants were defined by two consecutive negative NP/OP PCR tests, healthcare professional clearance, or symptom resolution. In the prospective study, whole blood, serum and a nasopharyngeal or oropharyngeal swab were collected from each participant by mobile phlebotomists. Over an approximately 2-month period, participants in the prospective study had the option of providing additional blood draws and questionnaires. Blood samples from the prospective study were shipped frozen or at room temperature prior to DNA extraction.

The clonotype was recovered from a woman aged 18-35 years who had recovered from COVID-19. Sequencing used PBMCs or T cells enriched from blood (not recorded which). This chain is built from TRBV27 and TRBJ1-2, and TRBD1 matches 8 of the central bases. Here is the DNA: TGTGCCAGCAGCCACGGACAGGGATATGGCTACACCTTC. This encodes CASSHGQGYGYTF.